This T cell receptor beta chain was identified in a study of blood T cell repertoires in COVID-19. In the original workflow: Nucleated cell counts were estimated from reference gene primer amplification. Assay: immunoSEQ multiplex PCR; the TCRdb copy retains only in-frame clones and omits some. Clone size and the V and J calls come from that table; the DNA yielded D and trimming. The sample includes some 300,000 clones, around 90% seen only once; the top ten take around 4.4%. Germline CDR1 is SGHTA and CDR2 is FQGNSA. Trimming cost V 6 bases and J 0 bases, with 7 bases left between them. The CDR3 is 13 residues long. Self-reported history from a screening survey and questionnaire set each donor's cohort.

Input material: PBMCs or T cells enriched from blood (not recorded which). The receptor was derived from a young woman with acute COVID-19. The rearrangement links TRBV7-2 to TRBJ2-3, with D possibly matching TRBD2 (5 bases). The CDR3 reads CASRRTSTDTQYF. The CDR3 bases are TGTGCCAGCAGGCGGACTAGCACAGATACGCAGTATTTT.